This T cell receptor (beta chain) was sequenced for a study of T and B cells in COVID-19 patients. On the study more broadly: Blood was sampled from COVID-19 patients who were either actively infected or recovered.

On this clonotype itself: Its antigen is currently unknown.

V was trimmed by 6 bases and J by 4 bases, leaving 12 bases between them. The CDR3 has 14 amino acids. Germline V CDR1 and CDR2: MNHEY, SVGAGI. TRB rearrangements were amplified by multiplex PCR with BIOMED2 TRB-A/B primers. TCRdb fed the multiplex PCR reads into MiXCR, producing one record per CDR3 protein. The table includes approximately 17,000 distinct CDR3 sequences, under 35% detected once. Points from the study as a whole: Clonality of TRB repertoires was high in active COVID-19; recovery brought above-healthy diversity and richness.

TRB was amplified from about 250-500 ng of blood genomic DNA. This sequence was found in a human donor who had recovered from COVID-19. Source material: blood. The chain recombines TRBV6-5 with TRBJ2-2; TRBD2 is a possible D gene (5 bases). CDR3 DNA: TGTGCCAGCAGCAACGACTACGGCACCGGGGAGCTGTTTTTT. It yields the protein CASSNDYGTGELFF.